This TCR beta chain was obtained from a study of T cell repertoires in cytomegalovirus infection. Comment on this clonotype: What it binds is not known.

MiXCR was run by TCRdb on the reads, yielding one entry per CDR3 protein. The sample carries roughly 500,000 distinct CDR3 sequences, around a third recorded once. Trimming took off 2 bases at V and 7 bases at J, with 24 bases between the two ends. This CDR3 region has 18 residues. CDR1 and CDR2 (germline): SGHTA, FQGNSA. This material consisted of cultured PBMCs, taken from culture after CMV antigen stimulation. This TCR derives from a human donor in good health (CMV status not recorded). Some clones in this sample may be carry-over from other donors' samples. The V and J genes are TRBV7-2 and TRBJ2-4; a weak D match, TRBD2 (6 bases). As DNA, the CDR3 is TGTGCCAGCAGCTTACTTCGGGGAGGAGCCTCTCAACGGAACATTCAGTACTTC. Translating gives CASSLLRGGASQRNIQYF.